Sequencing of this T cell receptor (beta chain) was carried out in a study of T cell responses to AZD1222 COVID-19 vaccine. Worth noting for this clone: Its antigen is undetermined.

The germline V gene encodes CDR1 SGHRS and CDR2 YFSETQ. Losses at the gene ends were 4 bases for V and 5 bases for J; bases not matched to a gene: 5. This CDR3 is 13 amino acids long. Study-wide points: Spike-specific TCR repertoires showed rising breadth and depth after two AZD1222 doses. Donors were chiefly white British, with a greater number of females, and clonal diversity was perhaps underestimated. Baseline testing showed seropositivity in only six or seven AZD1222 recipients. Unmutated variant regions are reportedly targeted by nearly half of spike-specific TCRs.

Assay: immunoSEQ multiplex PCR; the TCRdb copy retains only in-frame clones and omits some. The table records approximately 130,000 clones, 93% of them present only once. The chain is built from TRBV5-1 and TRBJ1-2; 7 bases are shared with TRBD1. The origin of this receptor is an adult in good health. The sample consisted of peripheral blood, taken on day 0 of AZD1222 vaccination. The CDR3 DNA is TGCGCCAGCAGCCGGGACAGCCCTTATGGCTACACCTTC. It translates to CASSRDSPYGYTF.